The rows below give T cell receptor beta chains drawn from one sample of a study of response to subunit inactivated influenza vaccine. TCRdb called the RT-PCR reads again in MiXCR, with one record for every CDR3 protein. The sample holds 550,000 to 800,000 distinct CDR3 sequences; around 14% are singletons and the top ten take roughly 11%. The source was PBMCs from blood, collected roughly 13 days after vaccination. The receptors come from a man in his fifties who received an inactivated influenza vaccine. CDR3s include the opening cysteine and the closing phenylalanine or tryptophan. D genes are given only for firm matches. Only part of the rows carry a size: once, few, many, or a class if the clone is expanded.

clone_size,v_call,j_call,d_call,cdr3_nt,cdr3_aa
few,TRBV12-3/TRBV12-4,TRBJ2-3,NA,TGTGCCAGCAGTTTAGCGCAAGACCAGGGTTTT,CASSLAQDQGF
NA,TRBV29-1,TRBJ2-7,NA,TGCAGCGCCGATAGGGGGGGACGGGGCTCCTACGAGCAGTACTTC,CSADRGGRGSYEQYF
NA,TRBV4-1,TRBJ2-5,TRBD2,TGCGCCAGCAGCCCCTCCGGGCTAGCGGGGGACCTGTACCAAGAGACCCAGTACTTC,CASSPSGLAGDLYQETQYF
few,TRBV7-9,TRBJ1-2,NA,TGTGCCAGCAGCTTCCCCGACATAACCCTAAAAGACTATGGCTACACCTTC,CASSFPDITLKDYGYTF
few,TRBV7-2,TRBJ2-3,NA,TGTGCCAGCAGCTTAGCGCCCGGACAGACAGATACGCAGTATTTT,CASSLAPGQTDTQYF
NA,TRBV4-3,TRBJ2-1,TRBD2,TGCGCCAGCAGCCAAGATCTACTAGCGGGCCGCAATGAGCAGTTCTTC,CASSQDLLAGRNEQFF
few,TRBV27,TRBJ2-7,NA,TGTGCCACTGGTGTTGACTCCTACGAGCAGTACTTC,CATGVDSYEQYF
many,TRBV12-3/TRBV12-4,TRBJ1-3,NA,TGTGCCAGCAGTTCCGCTAGGGGAACTGGAAACACCATATATTTT,CASSSARGTGNTIYF
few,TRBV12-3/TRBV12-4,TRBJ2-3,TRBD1,TGTGCCAGCAGTCCGGGACGGACAGGGGCCACAGATACGCAGTATTTT,CASSPGRTGATDTQYF
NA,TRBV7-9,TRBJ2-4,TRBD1,TGTGCCAGCAGCACCTGGACAGGGGACGACAAAAACATTCAGTACTTC,CASSTWTGDDKNIQYF
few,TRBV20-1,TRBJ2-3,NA,TGCAGTGCTACGCCTAGGATCCCCACAGATACGCAGTATTTT,CSATPRIPTDTQYF
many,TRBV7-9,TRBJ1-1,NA,TGTGCCAGCAGCACAACAATGACTGAAGCTTTCTTT,CASSTTMTEAFF
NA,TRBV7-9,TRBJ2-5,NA,TGTGCCAGCAGCTCTCGGACGGGTCAAGAGACCCAGTACTTC,CASSSRTGQETQYF
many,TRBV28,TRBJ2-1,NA,TGTGCCAGCAGTTTAGCATCCAATGAGCAGTTCTTC,CASSLASNEQFF
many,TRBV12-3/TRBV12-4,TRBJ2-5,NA,TGTGCCAGCAGTTTCATGGGGGAGACCCAGTACTTC,CASSFMGETQYF
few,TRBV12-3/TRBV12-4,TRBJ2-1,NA,TGTGCCAGCAGTTCAGAGACAGTCTACAATGAGCAGTTCTTC,CASSSETVYNEQFF
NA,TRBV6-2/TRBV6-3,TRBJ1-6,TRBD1,TGTGCCAGCAGGGGACAGCCGATCGCGAATTCACCCCTCCACTTT,CASRGQPIANSPLHF
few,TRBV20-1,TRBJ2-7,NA,TGCAGTGCTAGCGGGGACCTGGGGATTTACGAGCAGTACTTC,CSASGDLGIYEQYF
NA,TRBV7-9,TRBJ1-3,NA,TGTGCCAGCAGCGTACCAGGGAGCGGAAACACCATATATTTT,CASSVPGSGNTIYF
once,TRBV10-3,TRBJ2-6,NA,TGTGCCATCAGCGACAATTATGGGGCCAACGTCCTGACTTTC,CAISDNYGANVLTF
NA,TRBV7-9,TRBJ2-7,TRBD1,TGTGCCAGCAGCAAAACCGGGACAGGGCTTTCCTACGAGCAGTACTTC,CASSKTGTGLSYEQYF
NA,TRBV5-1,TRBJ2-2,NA,TGCGCCAGCAGCTCGGGGGCGGGGACGAACACCGGGGAGCTGTTTTTT,CASSSGAGTNTGELFF
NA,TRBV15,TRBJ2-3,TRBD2,TGTGCCACCAGCAAGACTAGCGGGGGGTCTCCTAGCACAGATACGCAGTATTTT,CATSKTSGGSPSTDTQYF
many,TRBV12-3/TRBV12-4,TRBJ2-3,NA,TGTGCCAGCAGTTTCGGCCCAGATACGCAGTATTTT,CASSFGPDTQYF
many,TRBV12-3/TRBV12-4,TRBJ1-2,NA,TGTGCCAGCAGTTCGACAGGCTATGGCTACACCTTC,CASSSTGYGYTF